This T cell receptor (beta chain) was observed in a study of T-cell reconstitution after alpha-beta-depleted transplantation in children. Germline values: CDR1 MNHEY, CDR2 SMNVEV (reference sequence). The CDR3 length is 15 residues. V was trimmed by 9 bases and J by 0 bases, leaving 15 bases between them. Preparation of the TCRbeta library involved a method that used unique molecular identifiers. TCRdb reprocessed the PCR reads with MiXCR, giving one entry per CDR3 protein. The sample shows around 250,000 distinct CDR3 sequences, roughly 8% of them seen only once. This clonotype was recorded at least ten times.

The receptor was derived from a male patient between 10 and 17 years old who had a stem cell transplant for acute lymphoblastic leukemia, so the T cells may come from the graft donor. The chain has TRBV27 and TRBJ1-3, with D hard to call. Specimen: PBMCs, mostly from graft donor cells, collected 180 days after TCRalphabeta/CD19-depleted stem cell transplant. The CDR3 DNA follows: TGTGCCAGGAGCCTTTGGTTAAGCTCTGGAAACACCATATATTTT. Residues: CARSLWLSSGNTIYF.